The 19 T cell receptor beta chains presented below share a single source sample, sequenced in a study of blood T cell repertoires in COVID-19. This table comes from immunoSEQ multiplex PCR, and its TCRdb copy is limited to in-frame clones, with some not included. The sample holds 150,000 to 200,000 clones; 88% are singletons and the top ten take approximately 6%. The sample comprised peripheral blood. The source of these receptors is a man between 40 and 49 years old with active or convalescent COVID-19.

The chain uses TRBV11-3 and TRBJ1-1, with 7 bases lining up with TRBD1. The V gene's germline CDR1 is SGHNT and CDR2 YENEEA. J lost 1 base, V lost 5 bases, and 7 bases had no gene match. This CDR3 spans 15 amino acids. The CDR3 sequence: CASSLADRSNTEAFF. DNA for the CDR3: TGTGCCAGCAGCCTAGCGGACAGGTCGAACACTGAAGCTTTCTTT.

The V gene is TRBV6-5, the J gene TRBJ1-2; unclear D gene. The germline CDR1 and CDR2 sequences are MNHEY and SVGAGI. This CDR3 has 16 residues. Deletions cut 0 bases from V and 1 base from J, with 12 bases between. The CDR3 loop reads CASSYSSAQDNYGYTF. The CDR3 DNA reads TGTGCCAGCAGTTACTCGAGTGCCCAGGATAACTATGGCTACACCTTC.

This chain joins TRBV5-5 and TRBJ1-2, with D possibly being TRBD1 (6 bases). The V end lost 4 bases, the J end lost 8 bases, and 15 bases lay between the germline ends. This CDR3 has 13 residues. In germline, CDR1 is SGHKS, CDR2 YYEKEE (reference sequence). The CDR3 region is CASSAGQPMGYTF. For the CDR3, the DNA is TGTGCCAGCAGCGCAGGACAGCCGATGGGCTACACCTTC.

Points on this clone: Other DNA sequences of this sample code for an identical CDR3. The CDR3 DNA sequence: TGCAGCGTCAAGACAGGGACCTACGAGCAGTACTTC. Translating it yields CSVKTGTYEQYF. V usage is TRBV29-1 and J usage is TRBJ2-7; TRBD1 matches at 7 bases. The CDR3 is made up of 12 amino acids. Losses at the gene ends were 6 bases for V and 2 bases for J; bases not matched to a gene: 4. CDR1 and CDR2 (germline): SQVTM, ANQGSEA.

The chain employs TRBV12-5 and TRBJ2-7; TRBD1 aligns across 7 bases. V was clipped by 6 bases and J by 3 bases; unmatched bases: 2. Germline V lookup: CDR1 LGHNT, CDR2 FRNRAP. This CDR3 contains 12 residues. The chain's CDR3 is CASGQGVYEQYF. The CDR3 nucleotides read TGTGCTAGTGGGCAGGGGGTCTACGAGCAGTACTTC.

This clone was seen a few times. The rearrangement joins TRBV21-1 to TRBJ1-5. TRBV21-1 is labeled a pseudogene. The CDR3 covers 17 residues. CDR3 loop: CASSGGATSGVNQPQHF. CDR3 bases: TGTGCCAGCAGCGGGGGCGCGACAAGCGGGGTCAATCAGCCCCAGCATTTT.

V usage is TRBV18 and J usage is TRBJ2-1; 8 bases are shared with TRBD1. In germline, CDR1 is KGHSH, CDR2 LQKENI. The CDR3 is 14 amino acids. V trimming: 5 bases; J trimming: 2 bases; junction bases outside the gene matches: 2. CDR3 protein: CASSVQGAYNEQFF. In DNA, the CDR3 is TGTGCCAGCTCAGTACAGGGGGCCTACAATGAGCAGTTCTTC.

The chain employs TRBV2 and TRBJ1-6; D unclear. The V and J ends lost 2 bases and 0 bases respectively, with 11 bases between them. The CDR3 length is 17 residues. Per germline, CDR1 SNHLY and CDR2 FYNNEI. This chain's CDR3 is CASSEMGYSSYNSPLHF. The CDR3 bases are TGTGCCAGCAGTGAAATGGGCTACAGCTCCTATAATTCACCCCTCCACTTT.

The V gene is TRBV18, the J gene TRBJ1-4; D remains unclear. The V end was cut by 6 bases, the J end by 1 base, with 9 bases between. Germline values: CDR1 KGHSH, CDR2 LQKENI. CDR3 length: 14 amino acids. In DNA, the CDR3 is TGTGCCAGCTCCCTTGGGCGAACTAATGAAAAACTGTTTTTT. It is translated as CASSLGRTNEKLFF.

The chain employs TRBV28 and TRBJ2-7, with 9 bases lining up with TRBD1. With 6 bases clipped from V and 4 bases from J, the junction kept 10 bases outside the gene matches. CDR3 size: 15 residues. Germline CDR1 and CDR2: MDHEN and SYDVKM. In nucleotides, the CDR3 is TGTGCCAGCAGGGACCCGGGACAGGGCCGGTACGAGCAGTACTTC. Translating gives CASRDPGQGRYEQYF.

CDR3 protein: CASSYSTGGDYGYTF. CDR3 coding DNA: TGTGCCAGCAGTTACTCTACAGGGGGCGACTATGGCTACACCTTC. The J gene is TRBJ1-2, the V gene TRBV6-6; TRBD1 matches at 9 bases. The CDR3 contains 15 residues. Germline CDR1 and CDR2: MNHNY and SVGAGI (reference sequence). The V segment lost 0 bases and the J segment 3 bases; nucleotides outside the gene matches: 2.

This chain joins TRBV4-1 and TRBJ2-2; D gene uncertain. The CDR3 is 18 residues long. Trimming pared 1 base from V and 0 bases from J, leaving 15 bases between. CDR1 and CDR2 from the germline V gene are MGHRA and YSYEKL. The CDR3 coding sequence is TGCGCCAGCAGCCAAGCCCCCGATGGCGGAGCGAACACCGGGGAGCTGTTTTTT. Residues: CASSQAPDGGANTGELFF.

The chain has TRBV28 and TRBJ1-3; D call uncertain. From germline, CDR1 is MDHEN and CDR2 SYDVKM. The V end was cut by 1 base, the J end by 4 bases, with 5 bases between. This CDR3 has 13 amino acids. The CDR3 here is CASSLYLGNTIYF. The CDR3 DNA sequence: TGTGCCAGCAGTTTATATTTAGGAAACACCATATATTTT.

This clone has just one count. The V gene is TRBV28, the J gene TRBJ2-3, with D maybe TRBD1 (6 bases). Deletions cut 6 bases from V and 5 bases from J, with 9 bases between. Germline V lookup: CDR1 MDHEN, CDR2 SYDVKM. The CDR3 runs 12 residues. CDR3 sequence reads: CASSLQGDTQYF. CDR3 sequence (DNA): TGTGCCAGCAGCCTACAGGGAGATACGCAGTATTTT.

CDR3 sequence: CASSLDVNQPQHF. In DNA, the CDR3 is TGTGCCAGCAGCTTAGACGTAAATCAGCCCCAGCATTTT. The chain recombines TRBV11-2 with TRBJ1-5; D call uncertain. The V and J ends lost 0 bases and 4 bases respectively, with 4 bases between them. CDR3 size: 13 residues. Germline assignment: CDR1 SGHAT and CDR2 FQNNGV.

The genes are TRBV25-1 and TRBJ1-2, with D uncertain. The V end was cut by 3 bases, the J end by 3 bases, with 14 bases between. CDR3 size: 15 residues. Germline V gene sequence: CDR1 MGHDK, CDR2 SYGVNS. CDR3 sequence: CASSDPATGDYGYTF. Written as DNA, the CDR3 is TGTGCCAGCAGTGACCCCGCGACCGGAGACTATGGCTACACCTTC.

V usage is TRBV19 and J usage is TRBJ2-1; 7 positions match TRBD2. Germline values: CDR1 LNHDA, CDR2 SQIVND (reference sequence). The CDR3 spans 12 residues. Trimming at V came to 5 bases and at J to 8 bases, leaving 3 bases not matched to a gene. The CDR3 DNA reads as TGTGCCAGTAGTTGGGGGGGATATGAGCAGTTCTTC. It codes for CASSWGGYEQFF.

Points on this clone: One end of the junction fails to match germline, which may point to a read error. The chain couples TRBV5-1 to TRBJ2-7, with D perhaps matching TRBD1 (5 bases). Looked up from germline, CDR1 is SGHRS and CDR2 is YFSETQ. The CDR3 runs 13 residues. CDR3 nucleotides: TGCGCCAGCAGTTTGGTAGGGGCCAGCGAGCAGTACTTC. This sequence encodes CASSLVGASEQYF.

V and J are TRBV12-3 or TRBV12-4 and TRBJ2-7; 9 bases align to TRBD1. The length of the CDR3 is 13 residues. The V segment lost 6 bases and the J segment 7 bases; nucleotides outside the gene matches: 7. DNA for the CDR3: TGTGCCAGCAGCCGGGACAGGGCGGGTGAGCAGTACTTC. Amino acids: CASSRDRAGEQYF.